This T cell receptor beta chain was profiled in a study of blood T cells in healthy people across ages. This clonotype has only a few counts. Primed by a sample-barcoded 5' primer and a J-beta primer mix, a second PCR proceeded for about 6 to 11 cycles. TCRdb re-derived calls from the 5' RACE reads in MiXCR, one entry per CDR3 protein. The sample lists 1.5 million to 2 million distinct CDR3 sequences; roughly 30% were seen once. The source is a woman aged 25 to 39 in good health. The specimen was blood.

CDR3 region: CASSLGGPMNTEAFF. The CDR3, as DNA: TGCGCCAGCAGCTTGGGAGGGCCCATGAACACTGAAGCTTTCTTT. This chain joins TRBV5-1 and TRBJ1-1; D gene uncertain. The CDR3 is made up of 15 amino acids. Germline loops: CDR1 SGHRS, CDR2 YFSETQ. V gave up 0 bases and J gave up 0 bases, with 9 bases separating them.